The sequence of this T cell receptor (beta chain) was determined in a study of blood T cell repertoires in COVID-19. Study in general: Both acute and convalescent COVID-19 samples were obtained from the United States, Italy and Spain. In each case, the material was cDNA or gDNA derived from T cells, B-cell-depleted T cells, or PBMCs.

In the original workflow: Estimation of nucleated cell counts was performed using reference gene primer amplification. Method: immunoSEQ multiplex PCR; TCRdb's copy keeps in-frame clones and lacks some. V, J and clone size are taken as reported in that table, and D and trimming were inferred from the DNA itself. The sample records 70,000 or so clones, 90% being singletons. Sequencing input: peripheral blood. The TCR was taken from a middle-aged man with acute or convalescent COVID-19.

The CDR3 sequence: CASSGGTSYTEAFF. Written as DNA, the CDR3 is TGTGCCAGCAGCGGTGGGACTTCGTACACTGAAGCTTTCTTT. This chain joins TRBV28 and TRBJ1-1, with D maybe TRBD1 (5 bases). V shed 6 bases and J shed 3 bases, with 14 bases lying between them. The germline gives CDR1 MDHEN, CDR2 SYDVKM. The CDR3 totals 14 residues.